This TCR beta chain was found in a study of blood T cell repertoires in COVID-19. The CDR3 has 13 amino acids. The V gene's germline CDR1 is SQVTM and CDR2 ANQGSEA. J gave up 8 bases and V 5 bases, and 7 bases lay outside the gene matches. As processed by the authors: Reference gene primer amplification gave estimated nucleated cell counts. TCRdb keeps only in-frame clones here, not all; method: immunoSEQ multiplex PCR. Clone size and V and J calls were adopted from that table, with D and trimming inferred from the DNA. The sample carries 130,000 to 150,000 clones, 75% to 90% recorded once. This chain connects TRBV29-1 to TRBJ1-4; 8 positions agree with TRBD1. This receptor was identified in a human donor in a cohort sampled during active COVID-19. Sequencing input: peripheral blood. CDR3 DNA: TGCAGCGTTACACAGGGGGTGAGGGAAAAACTGTTTTTT. It yields the protein CSVTQGVREKLFF.